Listed here are 30 T cell receptor beta chains from one sample, sequenced in a study of T-cell reconstitution after alpha-beta-depleted transplantation in children (dated by TCRdb to the mid-2010s). Preparation of the library involved PCR. Sequenced using an Illumina HiSeq 2500. TCR library preparation used molecular barcoding, with unique molecular identifiers applied to normalize quantification of the TCRbeta repertoire. In-frame beta chains were kept once TCRdb had trimmed the public reads at Q25 with fastp and called clones with MiXCR. Every distinct CDR3 protein forms one entry, paired with its most common genes and DNA. This sample holds just over 350,000 distinct CDR3 sequences; roughly 14% were observed only once. The ten largest clones capture 3.5% to 4.5% of the sample. The source material was PBMCs, sampled from the stem cell graft. The receptors come from a human donor who donated a stem cell graft to a child with Fanconi anemia.

This clonotype was counted many times. The J gene is TRBJ1-1, the V gene TRBV20-1; no clear D. The germline V gene has CDR1 DFQATT and CDR2 SNEGSKA (reference sequence). The CDR3 contains 10 residues. Trimming removed 6 bases from V and 1 base from J, with 3 bases in between. The CDR3 DNA reads TGCAGTGCCGGGAACACTGAAGCTTTCTTT. Amino acid sequence: CSAGNTEAFF.

The chain couples TRBV27 to TRBJ2-3; the D is unclear. Trimming took 3 bases from V and 2 from J, leaving 12 bases between them. Germline V gene data show CDR1 as MNHEY and CDR2 as SMNVEV (reference sequence). This CDR3 has 15 amino acids. This CDR3 reads CASSFRYGPTDTQYF. The CDR3, as DNA: TGTGCCAGCAGTTTCCGATACGGACCCACAGATACGCAGTATTTT.

This clonotype was seen repeatedly, ten times or more. The chain couples TRBV12-3 or TRBV12-4 to TRBJ2-5; D tentatively fits TRBD1 or TRBD2 (5 bases each). With 3 bases removed from V and 5 bases from J, the gap between germline ends came to 16 bases. This CDR3 spans 15 amino acids. CDR3 in DNA: TGTGCCAGCAGTTTGTACCAGGGAGTGACGGAGACCCAGTACTTC. It yields the protein CASSLYQGVTETQYF.

This clonotype was observed many times. The chain combines TRBV7-8 with TRBJ2-1; 7 nucleotides match TRBD1. The ends lost 5 bases at V and 8 bases at J; junction bases unmatched: 9. The CDR3 length is 14 residues. Germline CDR1 is SGHVS and CDR2 is FQNEAQ. The CDR3 DNA reads TGTGCCAGCAGCCCCCGACAGGGTCGCGATGAGCAGTTCTTC. As protein: CASSPRQGRDEQFF.

The V call is TRBV5-5, the J call TRBJ2-6, with D unclear. Per the germline V gene, CDR1 is SGHKS and CDR2 is YYEKEE (reference sequence). The CDR3 has 15 residues. Trimming pared 0 bases from V and 1 base from J, leaving 5 bases between. In nucleotides, the CDR3 is TGTGCCAGCAGCTTGGTCATATCTGGGGCCAACGTCCTGACTTTC. It yields the protein CASSLVISGANVLTF.

This clonotype was detected a few times. The chain combines TRBV6-2 or TRBV6-3 with TRBJ2-7; D not resolved. V lost 2 bases and J lost 2, with 7 bases in between. The CDR3 runs to 13 residues. The germline V gene encodes CDR1 MNHEY and CDR2 SVGEGT. Written as DNA, the CDR3 is TGTGCCAGCAGTTACGGAAACGCCTACGAGCAGTACGTC. It codes for CASSYGNAYEQYV.

In this sample, this clonotype turned up many times. The rearrangement uses TRBV7-3 and TRBJ1-1; perhaps TRBD1 as D (5 bases). Trimming pared 2 bases from V and 4 bases from J, leaving 11 bases between. The CDR3 consists of 14 residues. Looked up from germline, CDR1 is SGHTA and CDR2 is FQGTGA. The CDR3 here is CASSLGGEGTEAFF. CDR3 bases: TGTGCCAGCAGCTTAGGAGGGGAGGGCACTGAAGCTTTCTTT.

There are many counts of this clonotype. The chain combines TRBV6-5 with TRBJ1-3; 8 nucleotides line up with TRBD1. The J segment lost 5 bases and the V segment lost 4 bases, leaving 10 bases of the junction unmatched. Germline V gives CDR1 MNHEY, CDR2 SVGAGI. The length of the CDR3 is 16 residues. CDR3 residues: CASSSWTGRERNTIYF. CDR3 DNA sequence: TGTGCCAGCAGTTCCTGGACAGGGAGAGAGAGAAACACCATATATTTT.

This clonotype showed up many times. The gene calls are TRBV6-2 or TRBV6-3 and TRBJ2-1, with TRBD2 matching over 9 bases. The ends lost 0 bases at V and 4 bases at J; junction bases unmatched: 4. The CDR3 contains 16 residues. Germline V gives CDR1 MNHEY, CDR2 SVGEGT. CDR3 DNA sequence: TGTGCCAGCAGTTACTCGGCGCTAGCGGGGTACAATGAGCAGTTCTTC. Amino acid sequence: CASSYSALAGYNEQFF.

This clonotype has only a few counts. This chain joins TRBV5-1 and TRBJ2-5; TRBD2 matches 11 bases. This CDR3 region has 18 residues. After removal of 3 bases from V and 2 bases from J, the junction contained 12 bases not matched to a gene. The germline V gene has CDR1 SGHRS and CDR2 YFSETQ. The CDR3 nucleotides are TGCGCCAGCAGCTCCGGCCTACTGGGACTAGCGGTTCAAGAGACCCAGTACTTC. Amino acids: CASSSGLLGLAVQETQYF.

This clonotype was counted only a few times. The CDR3 loop is CATSDPTGTPTTYYEQYV. CDR3 bases: TGTGCCACCAGTGACCCGACAGGGACACCTACGACTTACTACGAGCAGTACGTC. The V call is TRBV24-1, the J call TRBJ2-7; 7 nucleotides match TRBD1. Trimming cost V 4 bases and J 3 bases; bases outside gene matches: 17. The CDR3 loop spans 18 amino acids. Germline V CDR1 and CDR2: KGHDR, SFDVKD.

This clonotype was seen a handful of times. This sequence joins TRBV6-1 and TRBJ1-6; D remains unclear. Germline assignment: CDR1 MNHNS and CDR2 SASEGT. Trimming removed 5 bases from V and 9 bases from J, with 11 bases in between. The CDR3 totals 13 residues. The CDR3 coding sequence is TGTGCCAGCAGTCCTTCAGGAGGTTCACCCCTCCACTTT. As protein: CASSPSGGSPLHF.

This clonotype was seen a handful of times. This rearrangement joins TRBV3-1 to TRBJ1-2; tentatively, D is TRBD1 (6 bases). The germline V and J ends were trimmed by 4 bases and 5 bases, with 14 bases remaining between them. Per the germline V gene, CDR1 is LGHDT and CDR2 is YNNKEL (reference sequence). The CDR3 is made up of 14 amino acids. CDR3 in DNA: TGTGCCAGCAGCCCCTACGCAGGGACATATGGCTACACCTTC. As protein: CASSPYAGTYGYTF.

The sample holds many counts of this clonotype. V usage is TRBV2 and J usage is TRBJ2-1; D is perhaps TRBD2 (7 bases). Germline V gene lookup returns CDR1 SNHLY and CDR2 FYNNEI. The CDR3 sequence is 14 residues long. Trimming left V 6 bases short and J 4 bases short, with 13 bases between. CDR3 sequence: CASRGAGAYNEQFF. The CDR3 coding sequence is TGTGCCAGCAGGGGGGCGGGGGCGTACAATGAGCAGTTCTTC. The variable domain in full, completed from reference TRBV2 and TRBJ2-1, reads EPEVTQTPSHQVTQMGQEVILRCVPISNHLYFYWYRQILGQKVEFLVSFYNNEISEKSEIFDDQFSVERPDGSNFTLKIRSTKLEDSAMYFCASRGAGAYNEQFFGPGTRLTVL.

The sample holds a few counts of this clonotype. V is TRBV4-3 and J is TRBJ1-3, with unresolved D. The CDR3 spans 16 residues. V was trimmed by 0 bases and J by 0 bases, leaving 9 bases between them. Germline V gene data show CDR1 as LGHNA and CDR2 as YSLEER. In DNA, the CDR3 is TGCGCCAGCAGCCAAGACTGGCTGAGCTCTGGAAACACCATATATTTT. Its translation: CASSQDWLSSGNTIYF.

There are many counts of this clonotype. The chain employs TRBV12-3 or TRBV12-4 and TRBJ1-5, with TRBD1 as a possible D gene (6 bases). The CDR3 spans 13 residues. Trimming removed 7 bases from V and 4 bases from J, with 11 bases in between. DNA of the CDR3: TGTGCCAGCACAACCGACAGGAATCAGCCCCAGCATTTT. Translation gives CASTTDRNQPQHF.

The V call is TRBV27, the J call TRBJ1-1; D is uncertain. The germline CDR1 and CDR2 sequences are MNHEY and SMNVEV (reference sequence). The V gene lost 3 bases and the J gene lost 8 bases, with 22 bases spanning the gap. This CDR3 spans 16 amino acids. The CDR3 loop reads CASSFLPLPYRREAFF. DNA of the CDR3: TGTGCCAGCAGTTTTCTCCCCCTTCCCTACCGGAGGGAAGCTTTCTTT.

The CDR3 coding sequence is TGTGCCAGCAGTAGGCCAGGTTCCCGCACCGGGGAGCTGTTTTTT. Translation: CASSRPGSRTGELFF. The chain uses TRBV12-3 or TRBV12-4 and TRBJ2-2; no reliable D call. Trimming pared 5 bases from V and 4 bases from J, leaving 14 bases between. The length of the CDR3 is 15 residues.

The chain employs TRBV9 and TRBJ2-1; 13 bases align to TRBD2. Germline CDR1 is SGDLS and CDR2 is YYNGEE. The CDR3 sequence is 16 residues long. V shed 3 bases and J 4 bases; nucleotides not matched to a gene: 4. The CDR3 bases are TGTGCCAGCAGCGCACTGGGACTAGCGGGATACAATGAGCAGTTCTTC. Residues: CASSALGLAGYNEQFF.

The chain is built from TRBV4-2 and TRBJ1-4, with 7 bases fitting TRBD1. V lost 1 base, J lost 8 bases, and 10 bases stayed unmatched. The CDR3 spans 16 residues. The germline CDR1 and CDR2 sequences are LGHNA and YNFKEQ. Here the CDR3 DNA reads TGTGCCAGCAGCCAAGGGGAGGGGGCGCCCCGAGAAAAACTGTTTTTT. Translating it yields CASSQGEGAPREKLFF.

This clonotype was counted many times. The CDR3, as DNA: TGTGCCAGCAGTTACGGAACAACTAATGAAAAACTGTTTTTT. Translated: CASSYGTTNEKLFF. The chain couples TRBV6-5 to TRBJ1-4; no definite D call. Trimming removed 2 bases at V and 0 bases at J, with 4 bases between. This CDR3 comprises 14 residues. Germline V gives CDR1 MNHEY, CDR2 SVGAGI.

This clonotype appeared a few times. The chain couples TRBV28 to TRBJ2-6, with D unclear. CDR3 length equals 16 residues. V lost 1 base and J 0 bases, leaving 7 bases between the germline ends. Germline V CDR1 and CDR2: MDHEN, SYDVKM. The CDR3: CASSLFQPSGANVLTF. CDR3 nucleotide sequence: TGTGCCAGCAGTTTATTTCAGCCCTCTGGGGCCAACGTCCTGACTTTC.

This clonotype came up many times. The gene calls are TRBV7-6 and TRBJ2-5; the D call may be TRBD1 or TRBD2 (6 bases each). Germline values: CDR1 SGHVS, CDR2 FNYEAQ. The V gene lost 5 bases and the J gene lost 2 bases, with 12 bases spanning the gap. CDR3 size: 14 residues. The CDR3 nucleotides are TGTGCCAGCAGCGTAGGGGGACTTCAAGAGACCCAGTACTTC. It codes for CASSVGGLQETQYF.

In its sample, this clonotype was seen a few times. The CDR3 sequence: CAISGISGNTIYF. The CDR3 coding sequence is TGTGCCATCAGTGGAATCTCTGGAAACACCATATATTTT. The rearrangement joins TRBV10-3 to TRBJ1-3; D gene unclear. Germline loops: CDR1 ENHRY, CDR2 SYGVKD. Trimming removed 4 bases at V and 0 bases at J, with 4 bases between. This CDR3 contains 13 residues.

This clonotype was seen at least ten times. This chain joins TRBV3-1 and TRBJ1-4; D call uncertain. CDR1 is LGHDT, CDR2 YNNKEL, per germline (reference sequence). Trimming stripped 4 bases from V and 0 bases from J, with 6 bases between. The length of the CDR3 is 14 residues. The CDR3 spells CASSPTSTNEKLFF. The CDR3 DNA follows: TGTGCCAGCAGCCCCACCTCAACTAATGAAAAACTGTTTTTT.

This clonotype was found many times. The chain links TRBV7-2 to TRBJ2-5; D call uncertain. Trimming removed 1 base at V and 5 bases at J, with 8 bases between. Germline lookup yields CDR1 SGHTA and CDR2 FQGNSA. The CDR3 consists of 13 residues. CDR3 coding DNA: TGTGCCAGCAGCTTAGAGCCGGCGGAGACCCAGTACTTC. Translation gives CASSLEPAETQYF.

The V gene is TRBV27, the J gene TRBJ1-1; D perhaps matches TRBD1 (5 bases). Germline CDR1 MNHEY, CDR2 SMNVEV (reference sequence). The CDR3 has 14 residues. Trimming removed 5 bases at V and 4 bases at J, with 14 bases between. CDR3 sequence reads: CASSQQVGGTEAFF. CDR3 in DNA: TGTGCCAGCAGTCAACAGGTCGGAGGCACTGAAGCTTTCTTT.

This clonotype occurred a few times. The CDR3 bases are TGCAGTGCTAGAATGGCTAACCTACAAGAGACCCAGTACTTC. This gives the protein CSARMANLQETQYF. The rearrangement joins TRBV20-1 to TRBJ2-5; D call uncertain. Germline V lookup: CDR1 DFQATT, CDR2 SNEGSKA (reference sequence). This CDR3 spans 14 amino acids. Trimming cost V 2 bases and J 2 bases, with 12 bases left between them.

There are a few counts of this clonotype. The chain uses TRBV6-7 and TRBJ1-1; D may be TRBD1 (5 bases). TRBV6-7 is an ORF; its function is uncertain. The CDR3 contains 14 residues. The V end was cut by 8 bases, the J end by 1 base, with 14 bases between. CDR3 loop: CASVRQRGNTEAFF. CDR3 DNA sequence: TGTGCCAGCGTTAGACAGCGTGGGAACACTGAAGCTTTCTTT.

In this sample, this clonotype turned up a few times. The rearrangement uses TRBV20-1 and TRBJ1-2; D not certain. The CDR3 is 12 residues long. Per the germline V gene, CDR1 is DFQATT and CDR2 is SNEGSKA (reference sequence). With 7 bases removed from V and 4 bases from J, the gap between germline ends came to 13 bases. The CDR3, as DNA: TGCAGTGTTGGGTCGGCCGTCTATGGCTACACCTTC. Amino acids: CSVGSAVYGYTF.